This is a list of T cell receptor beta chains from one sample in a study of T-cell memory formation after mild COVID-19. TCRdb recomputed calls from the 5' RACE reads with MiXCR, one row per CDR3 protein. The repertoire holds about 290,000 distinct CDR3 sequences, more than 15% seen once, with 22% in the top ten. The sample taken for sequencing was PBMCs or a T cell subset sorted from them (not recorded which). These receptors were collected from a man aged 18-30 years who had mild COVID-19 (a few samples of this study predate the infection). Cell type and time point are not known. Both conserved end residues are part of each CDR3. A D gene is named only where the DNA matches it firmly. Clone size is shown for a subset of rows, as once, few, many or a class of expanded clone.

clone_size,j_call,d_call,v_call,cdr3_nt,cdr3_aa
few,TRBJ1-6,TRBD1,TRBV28,TGTGCCAGCAATTCGGGACAGGGGCTCAATTCACCCCTCCACTTT,CASNSGQGLNSPLHF
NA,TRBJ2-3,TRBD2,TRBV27,TGTGCCAGTGGGGGGACTAGCCCCGATACGCAGTATTTT,CASGGTSPDTQYF
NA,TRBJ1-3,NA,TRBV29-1,TGCAGCGCCCTGGTGGGAAACACCATATATTTT,CSALVGNTIYF
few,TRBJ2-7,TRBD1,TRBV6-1,TGTGCCAGCACAAGACCGGGACAGGGTCTCTACGAGCAGTACTTC,CASTRPGQGLYEQYF
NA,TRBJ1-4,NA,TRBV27,TGTGCCAGCAGTTCAGTTGCAACTAATGAAAAACTGTTTTTT,CASSSVATNEKLFF
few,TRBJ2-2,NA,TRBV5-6,TGTGCCAGCGCGCCTCAGGACACCGGGGAGCTGTTTTTT,CASAPQDTGELFF
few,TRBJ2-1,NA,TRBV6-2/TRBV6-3,TGTGCCAGCAGTTACTCGGGCAGGGTCCCCTACAATGAGCAGTTCTTC,CASSYSGRVPYNEQFF
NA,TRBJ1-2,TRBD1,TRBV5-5,TGTGCCAGCAGCTCTCAGGGGGCTGGTGGCTACACCTTC,CASSSQGAGGYTF
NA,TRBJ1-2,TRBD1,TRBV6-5,TGTGCCAGCAGCCGTTCGACAGGGAGCGGTCTCACCTTC,CASSRSTGSGLTF
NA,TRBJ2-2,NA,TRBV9,TGTGCCAGCAGCCTTGACCGCCTGAACACCGGGGAGCTGTTTTTT,CASSLDRLNTGELFF
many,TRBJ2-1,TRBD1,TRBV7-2,TGTGCCAGCAGCTCCCGGACAGGGATAGTTAATGAGCAGTTCTTC,CASSSRTGIVNEQFF
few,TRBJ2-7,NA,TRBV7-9,TGTGCCAGCAGCTTGGCCCGACTAGACTCCTACGAGCAGTACTTC,CASSLARLDSYEQYF
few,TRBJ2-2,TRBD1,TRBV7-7,TGTGCCAGCAGCCCCCGGCCGGGACAGGGTGGAACCGGGGAGCTGTTTTTT,CASSPRPGQGGTGELFF
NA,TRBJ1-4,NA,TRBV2,TGTGCCAGCAGCGAAATCTCAGGGGCTAATGAAAAACTGTTTTTT,CASSEISGANEKLFF
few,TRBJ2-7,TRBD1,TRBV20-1,TGCAGTGCTAGAGGAGCGGGACAGGGGGCGCGCGAGCAGTACTTC,CSARGAGQGAREQYF